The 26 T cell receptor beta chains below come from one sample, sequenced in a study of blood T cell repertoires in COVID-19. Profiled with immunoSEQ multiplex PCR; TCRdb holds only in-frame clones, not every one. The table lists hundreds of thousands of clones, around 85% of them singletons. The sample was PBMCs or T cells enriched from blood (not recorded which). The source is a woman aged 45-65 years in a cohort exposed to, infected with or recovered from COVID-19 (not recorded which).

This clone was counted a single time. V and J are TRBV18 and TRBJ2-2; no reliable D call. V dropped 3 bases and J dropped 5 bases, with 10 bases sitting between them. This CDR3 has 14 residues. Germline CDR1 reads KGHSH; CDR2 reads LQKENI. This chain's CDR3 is CASSPMGLTGELFF. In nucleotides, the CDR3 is TGTGCCAGCTCACCTATGGGCCTAACCGGGGAGCTGTTTTTT.

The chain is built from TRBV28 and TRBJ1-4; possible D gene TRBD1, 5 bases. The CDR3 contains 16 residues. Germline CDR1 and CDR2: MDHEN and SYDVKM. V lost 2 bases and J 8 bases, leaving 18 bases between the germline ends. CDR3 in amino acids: CASSLRQGGLGEKLFF. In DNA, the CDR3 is TGTGCCAGCAGTTTAAGGCAGGGAGGATTAGGCGAAAAACTGTTTTTT. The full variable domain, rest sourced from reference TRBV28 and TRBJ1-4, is DVKVTQSSRYLVKRTGEKVFLECVQDMDHENMFWYRQDPGLGLRLIYFSYDVKMKEKGDIPEGYSVSREKKERFSLILESASTNQTSMYLCASSLRQGGLGEKLFFGSGTQLSVL.

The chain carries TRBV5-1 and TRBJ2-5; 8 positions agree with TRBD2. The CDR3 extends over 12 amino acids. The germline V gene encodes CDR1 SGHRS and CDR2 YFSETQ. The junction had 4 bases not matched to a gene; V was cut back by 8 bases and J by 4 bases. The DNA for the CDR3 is TGCGCCAGTCGGGCGGGGGGAGAGACCCAGTACTTC. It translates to CASRAGGETQYF.

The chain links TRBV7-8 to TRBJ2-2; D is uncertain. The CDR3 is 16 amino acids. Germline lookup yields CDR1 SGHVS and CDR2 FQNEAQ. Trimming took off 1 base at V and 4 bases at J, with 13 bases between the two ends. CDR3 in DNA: TGTGCCAGCAGCTTAGAACCCCACGGCGGCACCGGGGAGCTGTTTTTT. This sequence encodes CASSLEPHGGTGELFF.

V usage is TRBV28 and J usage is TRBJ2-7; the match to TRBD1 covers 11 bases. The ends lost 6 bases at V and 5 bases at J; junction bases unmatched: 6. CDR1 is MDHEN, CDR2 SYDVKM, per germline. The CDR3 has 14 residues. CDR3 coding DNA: TGTGCCAGCAGAGGGACAGGGGGGAACAACGAGCAGTACTTC. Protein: CASRGTGGNNEQYF.

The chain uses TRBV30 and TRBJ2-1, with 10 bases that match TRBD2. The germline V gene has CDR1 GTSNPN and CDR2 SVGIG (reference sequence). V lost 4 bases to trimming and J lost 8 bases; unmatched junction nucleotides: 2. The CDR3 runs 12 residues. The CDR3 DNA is TGTGCCTGGACTAGCGGGGGCGATGAGCAGTTCTTC. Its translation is CAWTSGGDEQFF. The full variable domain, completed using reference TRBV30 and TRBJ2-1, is SQTIHQWPATLVQPVGSPLSLECTVEGTSNPNLYWYRQAAGRGLQLLFYSVGIGQISSEVPQNLSASRPQDRQFILSSKKLLLSDSGFYLCAWTSGGDEQFFGPGTRLTVL.

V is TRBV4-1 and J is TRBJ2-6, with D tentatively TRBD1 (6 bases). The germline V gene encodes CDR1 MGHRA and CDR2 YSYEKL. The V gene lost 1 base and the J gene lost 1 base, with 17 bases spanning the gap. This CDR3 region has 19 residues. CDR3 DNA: TGCGCCAGCAGCCAAGTATTAGTGGGGGCCAGGTCTGGGGCCAACGTCCTGACTTTC. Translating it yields CASSQVLVGARSGANVLTF.

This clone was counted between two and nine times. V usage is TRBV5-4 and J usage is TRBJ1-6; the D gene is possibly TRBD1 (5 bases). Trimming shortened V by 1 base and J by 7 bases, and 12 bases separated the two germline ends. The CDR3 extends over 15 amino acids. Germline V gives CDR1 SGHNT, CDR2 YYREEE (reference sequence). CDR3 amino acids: CASSLSGDWNSPLHF. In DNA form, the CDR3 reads TGTGCCAGCAGCTTGTCCGGGGACTGGAATTCACCCCTCCACTTT.

The CDR3 spells CASSQEAGTERNTIYF. The CDR3 coding sequence is TGTGCCAGCAGCCAAGAGGCGGGGACAGAACGAAACACCATATATTTT. The rearrangement uses TRBV4-2 and TRBJ1-3; 7 bases match TRBD1. J gave up 5 bases and V 0 bases, and 7 bases lay outside the gene matches. The CDR3 spans 16 residues. Germline V gene lookup returns CDR1 LGHNA and CDR2 YNFKEQ.

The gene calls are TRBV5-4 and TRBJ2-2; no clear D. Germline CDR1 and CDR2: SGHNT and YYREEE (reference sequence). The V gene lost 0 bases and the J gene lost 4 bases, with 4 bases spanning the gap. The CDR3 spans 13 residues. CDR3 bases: TGTGCCAGCAGCTTGGACTCCACCGGGGAGCTGTTTTTT. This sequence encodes CASSLDSTGELFF.

This chain's CDR3 is CASSPTLDSSSTDTQYF. DNA of the CDR3: TGTGCCAGCTCACCAACCCTGGACAGCTCTAGCACAGATACGCAGTATTTT. V usage is TRBV18 and J usage is TRBJ2-3, with a tentative D call TRBD1 (6 bases). The V and J ends lost 2 bases and 0 bases respectively, with 15 bases between them. CDR1 is KGHSH, CDR2 LQKENI, per germline. The CDR3 has 17 residues.

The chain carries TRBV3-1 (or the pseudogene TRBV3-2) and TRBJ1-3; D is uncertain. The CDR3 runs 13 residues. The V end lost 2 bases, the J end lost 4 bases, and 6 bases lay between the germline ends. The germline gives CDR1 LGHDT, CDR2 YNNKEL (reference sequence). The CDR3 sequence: CASSQLSGNTIYF. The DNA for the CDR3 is TGTGCCAGCAGCCAACTTTCCGGAAACACCATATATTTT.

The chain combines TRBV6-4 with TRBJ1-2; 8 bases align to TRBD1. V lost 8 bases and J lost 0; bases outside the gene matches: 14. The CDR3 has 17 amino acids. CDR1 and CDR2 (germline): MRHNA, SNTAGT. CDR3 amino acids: CASPALRDRITNYGYTF. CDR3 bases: TGTGCCAGCCCTGCCCTCCGGGACAGGATAACTAACTATGGCTACACCTTC.

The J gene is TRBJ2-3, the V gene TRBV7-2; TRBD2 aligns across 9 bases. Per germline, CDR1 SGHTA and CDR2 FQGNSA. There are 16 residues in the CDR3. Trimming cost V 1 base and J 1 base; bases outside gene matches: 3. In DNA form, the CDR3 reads TGTGCCAGCAGCTTAGGGCGGGGGGGCGGCACAGATACGCAGTATTTT. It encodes CASSLGRGGGTDTQYF.

CDR3: CASSLDIGTGPYEQYF. The CDR3 DNA is TGTGCCAGCAGCTTAGATATCGGGACAGGGCCCTACGAGCAGTACTTC. The V and J genes are TRBV11-3 and TRBJ2-7; the match to TRBD1 covers 9 bases. V lost 0 bases to trimming and J lost 2 bases; unmatched junction nucleotides: 5. Germline values: CDR1 SGHNT, CDR2 YENEEA. This CDR3 spans 16 amino acids.

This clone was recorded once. The CDR3 DNA reads TGTGCCAGCAGCTTGGAACAGGGGAAAGATACGCAGTATTTT. It translates to CASSLEQGKDTQYF. The V gene is TRBV5-6, the J gene TRBJ2-3; TRBD1 matches at 7 bases. After removal of 0 bases from V and 5 bases from J, the junction contained 3 bases not matched to a gene. This CDR3 is built from 14 residues. CDR1 is SGHDT, CDR2 YYEEEE, per germline.

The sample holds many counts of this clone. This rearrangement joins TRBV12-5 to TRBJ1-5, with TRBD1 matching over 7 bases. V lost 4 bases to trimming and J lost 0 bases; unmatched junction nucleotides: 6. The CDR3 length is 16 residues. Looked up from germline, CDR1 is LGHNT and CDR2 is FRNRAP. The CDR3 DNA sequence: TGTGCTAGTGGTTGGACAGGCCAAAATAGCAATCAGCCCCAGCATTTT. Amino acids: CASGWTGQNSNQPQHF.

The CDR3 region has the DNA TGTGCCACCTGGGACATTGGAAACACCATATATTTT. Translation: CATWDIGNTIYF. The V call is TRBV15, the J call TRBJ1-3; D perhaps matches TRBD1 (6 bases). Germline assignment: CDR1 LNHNV and CDR2 YYDKDF (reference sequence). The CDR3 covers 12 residues. Trimming removed 8 bases at V and 3 bases at J, with 8 bases between.

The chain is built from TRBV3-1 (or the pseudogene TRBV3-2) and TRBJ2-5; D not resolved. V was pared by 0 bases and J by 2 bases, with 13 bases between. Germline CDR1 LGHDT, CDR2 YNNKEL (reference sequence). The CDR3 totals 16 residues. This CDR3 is CASSQDLTANQETQYF. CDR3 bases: TGTGCCAGCAGCCAAGATCTCACAGCCAATCAAGAGACCCAGTACTTC.

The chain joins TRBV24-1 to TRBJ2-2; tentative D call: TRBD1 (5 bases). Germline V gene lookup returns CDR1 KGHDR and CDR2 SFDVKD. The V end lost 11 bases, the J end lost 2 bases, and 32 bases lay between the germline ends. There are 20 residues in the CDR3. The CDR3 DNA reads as TGTGCCAAAAACACCAAGGTAAGTCTCCCAGGGTCGGTCAACACCGGGGAGCTGTTTTTT. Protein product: CAKNTKVSLPGSVNTGELFF.

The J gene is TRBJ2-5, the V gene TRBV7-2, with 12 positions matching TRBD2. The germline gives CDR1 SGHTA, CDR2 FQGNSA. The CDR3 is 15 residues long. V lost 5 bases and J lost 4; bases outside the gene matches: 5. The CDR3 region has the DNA TGTGCCAGCAGCCCTAGCGGGGGGGCAGGAGAGACCCAGTACTTC. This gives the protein CASSPSGGAGETQYF.

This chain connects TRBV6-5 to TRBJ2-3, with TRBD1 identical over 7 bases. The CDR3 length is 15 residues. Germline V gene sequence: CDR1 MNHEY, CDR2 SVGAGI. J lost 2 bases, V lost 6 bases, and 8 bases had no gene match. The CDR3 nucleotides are TGTGCCAGCAGCCTCGGACAGGCCGCCACAGATACGCAGTATTTT. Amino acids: CASSLGQAATDTQYF.

Written as DNA, the CDR3 is TGTGCCAGCCAGGAGCGGCGCAGCTCCTACGAGCAGTACTTC. Translating gives CASQERRSSYEQYF. The chain links TRBV19 to TRBJ2-7; possible D gene TRBD2, 5 bases. The CDR3 is 14 amino acids. Germline V CDR1 and CDR2: LNHDA, SQIVND (reference sequence). The V gene lost 9 bases and the J gene lost 0 bases, with 15 bases spanning the gap.

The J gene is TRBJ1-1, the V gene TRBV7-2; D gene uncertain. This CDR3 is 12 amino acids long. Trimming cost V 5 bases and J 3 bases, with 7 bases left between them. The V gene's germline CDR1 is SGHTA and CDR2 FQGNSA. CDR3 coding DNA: TGTGCCAGCAGCGCCCAGGACACTGAAGCTTTCTTT. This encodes CASSAQDTEAFF.

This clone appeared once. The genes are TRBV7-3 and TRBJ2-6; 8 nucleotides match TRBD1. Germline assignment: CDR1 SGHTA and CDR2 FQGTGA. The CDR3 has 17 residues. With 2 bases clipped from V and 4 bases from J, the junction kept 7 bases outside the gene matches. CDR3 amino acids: CASSLQGAGGGANVLTF. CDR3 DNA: TGTGCCAGCAGCTTACAGGGGGCAGGAGGAGGGGCCAACGTCCTGACTTTC.

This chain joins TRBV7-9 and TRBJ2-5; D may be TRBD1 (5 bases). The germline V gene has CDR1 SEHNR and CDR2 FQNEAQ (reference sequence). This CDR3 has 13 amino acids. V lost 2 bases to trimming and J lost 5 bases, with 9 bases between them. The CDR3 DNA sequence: TGTGCCAGCAGCTTATCAGGGCTGGAGACCCAGTACTTC. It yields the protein CASSLSGLETQYF.